This is a list of T cell receptor beta chains from one sample in a study of cytomegalovirus exposure and HLA in healthy donors. Assay used: immunoSEQ multiplex PCR; TCRdb lists only in-frame clones, some missing. The sample lists around 150,000 clones, approximately 78% seen once, with over 0.85% in the top ten. The sequencing input was PBMCs. The receptors originated from a girl aged 2 to 9 in good health and CMV-seropositive. Both conserved end residues are part of each CDR3. The D gene is left open where the match is weak. The size field is filled for only some rows; it gives once, few, many or a size class.

cdr3_nt	cdr3_aa	j_call	clone_size	v_call	d_call
TGTGCCATCCGGAGGACTAGCGGGGAGTCACCCTCCTACGAGCAGTACTTC	CAIRRTSGESPSYEQYF	TRBJ2-7	.	TRBV10-3	TRBD2
TGTGCCAGCAGATTTCGGCAGGGAACCGGGGAGCTGTTTTTT	CASRFRQGTGELFF	TRBJ2-2	few	TRBV2	.
TGTGCCAGCTCACGAGATCAAGAGACCCAGTACTTC	CASSRDQETQYF	TRBJ2-5	.	TRBV18	.
TGTGCCTGTGAACGGGACACAGATACGCAGTATTTT	CACERDTDTQYF	TRBJ2-3	.	TRBV30	.
TGTGCCTGGAACGTATTGGGGGGGGACACAGATACGCAGTATTTT	CAWNVLGGDTDTQYF	TRBJ2-3	.	TRBV30	TRBD2
TGTGCCAGCAGATCCACAATCAACAGCCTCGGCTACACCTTC	CASRSTINSLGYTF	TRBJ1-2	.	TRBV2	.
TGTGCTAGTGGTTTTTCCATCGGGACAGGGGGGTTTGTAAATGAGCAGTTCTTC	CASGFSIGTGGFVNEQFF	TRBJ2-1	.	TRBV12-5	TRBD1
TGTGCCAGCAGTTTCGTGGCGGGAGGGTACAATGAGCAGTTCTTC	CASSFVAGGYNEQFF	TRBJ2-1	.	TRBV7-2	TRBD2
TGTGCCAGCAGCTTAAGGGCAGCGGGAGACACCGGGGAGCTGTTTTTT	CASSLRAAGDTGELFF	TRBJ2-2	.	TRBV7-9	TRBD2
TGTGCCTGGAGTGCCGCGTCTAGCACAGATACGCAGTATTTT	CAWSAASSTDTQYF	TRBJ2-3	once	TRBV30	.
TGTGCCGGTGGGACTAGCGAACAAGAGACCCAGTACTTC	CAGGTSEQETQYF	TRBJ2-5	.	TRBV2	TRBD2
TGTGCCAGCAGGGTCACTAGTTCCTCCTACAATGAGCAGTTCTTC	CASRVTSSSYNEQFF	TRBJ2-1	.	TRBV2	.
TGTGCCAGCATGTCGGGAGGGTTAAATGAGCAGTTCTTC	CASMSGGLNEQFF	TRBJ2-1	.	TRBV25-1	TRBD2
TGTGCCAGCAGTGAGACGACAGGGAGTGGCAATCAGCCCCAGCATTTT	CASSETTGSGNQPQHF	TRBJ1-5	.	TRBV6-1	TRBD1
TGTGCCAGCAGCTCCCGACTAGCGGGAGGGGGGGACGAGCAGTACTTC	CASSSRLAGGGDEQYF	TRBJ2-7	.	TRBV13	TRBD2
TGTGCCAGCAGTGAAGTGGCAGGAATGACCGGGGAGCTGTTTTTT	CASSEVAGMTGELFF	TRBJ2-2	.	TRBV6-1	.